Reported below is one T cell receptor beta chain. Its target is unknown. Generated by immunoSEQ multiplex PCR, the TCRdb table keeps only in-frame clones and is missing some. The sample carries 500,000 or so clones, 87% recorded once. This sample stems from a study of Ad26.COV2.S vaccination and SARS-CoV-2 variants. About the research overall: Dosing was one shot or two shots 56 days apart. Findings and limits, study-wide: Vaccine recipients had higher spike-specific TCR breadth than placebo recipients. Overall T cell responses may have been underestimated by the analyses of TCR breadth and depth.

Treatment indicated: about 20 received Ad26.COV2.S at low or high dose, single or two shots; about 5 received placebo; per-sample allocation not given. The samples were gathered on day 63 after the first injection of vaccine or placebo. Trimming pared 7 bases from V and 4 bases from J, leaving 6 bases between. CDR1 is KGHDR and CDR2 is SFDVKD in the germline V gene. This CDR3 spans 12 amino acids. The source is a person aged 18 to 65 who received the Ad26.COV2.S COVID-19 vaccine or a placebo. The sequencing used peripheral blood, collected in a trial of Ad26.COV2.S vaccine versus placebo. V and J are TRBV24-1 and TRBJ2-2; the D is unclear. CDR3 sequence (DNA): TGTGCCACCAGCAGGATCACCGGGGAGCTGTTTTTT. It specifies CATSRITGELFF.